The clone carrying this T cell receptor beta chain appeared a few times. This sample was taken from a study of T cells in pancreatic ductal adenocarcinoma. This CDR3 is built from 16 residues. No neoadjuvant therapy was given to the selected pancreatic ductal adenocarcinoma patients before their surgery. Method: immunoSEQ multiplex PCR; TCRdb's copy keeps in-frame clones and lacks some. The table has 100,000 or so clones, about 95% seen once; the top ten hold roughly 3.1%. V gene TRBV12-1 combines with J gene TRBJ2-3; the D call of TRBD1 is as the table states it, not checked on the DNA. TRBV12-1 is described as a pseudogene. The sequenced sample was PBMCs. This sequence was found in a human donor with pancreatic ductal adenocarcinoma. In DNA, the CDR3 is TGTGCCAGCAGCTTTGGCACAGGGGGAGACACAGATACGCAGTATTTT. As protein: CASSFGTGGDTDTQYF.